This TCR beta chain emerged from a study of regulatory dendritic cells for organ transplantation. FACS sorted CD4+ or CD8+ T cells into CD45RA+ naive and CD45RO+ memory. Study-level results: Alloreactive memory CD8+ T cell pools varied considerably between individuals. Naive CD4+ and CD8+ repertoires were highly diverse; memory CD8+ was most oligoclonal. Mature dendritic cells appeared to drive more memory CD8+ clonal expansion than regulatory ones.

The data were produced by immunoSEQ multiplex PCR, yet TCRdb's version contains in-frame clones alone and is incomplete. The table has under 50,000 clones, 80% to 95% seen once. In regard to this clone: As yet, its antigen is unknown.

Sequenced input: naive CD8+ T cells from blood. Documented subset: CD45RA+ naive T cells. This receptor was identified in a human donor in good health.

In nucleotides, the CDR3 is TGTGCCACCAGCAGAGTAGGGCTGGGGTCCGGGGAGCTGTTTTTT. Its protein product is CATSRVGLGSGELFF. The chain uses TRBV15 and TRBJ2-2; D gene ambiguous. Germline CDR1 reads LNHNV; CDR2 reads YYDKDF (reference sequence). The V gene lost 1 base and the J gene lost 6 bases, with 12 bases spanning the gap. CDR3 length: 15 amino acids.